Listed below are T cell receptor beta chains from one sample, sequenced in a study of blood T cell repertoires in COVID-19. Produced via immunoSEQ multiplex PCR; TCRdb's table is partial and in-frame only. The repertoire consists of 120,000 or so clones, with 65% to 85% occurring once and the leading ten covering 5.5% to 6%. Sequences were obtained from peripheral blood. The receptor source for this set is a man older than 75 with active or convalescent COVID-19. The CDR3 runs from the conserved cysteine through the conserved F or W. Each record gives: CDR3 length, V gene, D gene, CDR3 protein. A D gene is named only where the DNA matches it firmly.

13,TRBV10-3,.,CAISVTAQETQYF
14,TRBV5-6,TRBD1,CASSWGTGAYEQYF
13,TRBV18,TRBD1,CASSGQGDQPQHF
13,TRBV7-2,TRBD2,CASSLGLAETQYF
16,TRBV6-4,TRBD2,CASSPHPAGRADTQYF
14,TRBV27,.,CASSFRDRRRGYTF
13,TRBV7-9,.,CASSFAGLNEQYF
14,TRBV4-3,TRBD1,CASSVRDRDYGYTF
13,TRBV29-1,.,CSVVSPRGNTIYF
17,TRBV7-2,.,CASSPRPARRGQETQYF
18,TRBV5-6,.,CASSLKFGRAYSYNEQFF
17,TRBV18,TRBD1,CASLGTGGDSGANVLTF
15,TRBV4-1,.,CASSQNFQQGYEQFF
17,TRBV7-9,TRBD1,CASSLGQGRGRGEKLFF
14,TRBV6-1,.,CASSEREVGQPQHF
16,TRBV11-2,.,CASSLDPGRVDTEAFF
14,TRBV7-2,.,CASSPAGVGNTIYF
13,TRBV9,.,CASSAGSTDTQYF
13,TRBV12-5,.,CASDDTFNYGYTF
15,TRBV5-1,TRBD2,CASMLAGGPQDTQYF
18,TRBV7-2,TRBD1,CASSSGQGTLSGANVLTF
14,TRBV2,TRBD1,CASRLGTGAEKLFF
16,TRBV5-1,.,CASSFEGHGGTGELFF
15,TRBV27,.,CASSLTQTGNYGYTF
13,TRBV12-5,.,CASGSILGDEQFF
14,TRBV19,.,CASSPKGGEKTQYF
16,TRBV9,TRBD2,CASSVLAGVNTGELFF
14,TRBV19,.,CASSIGQGKEKLFF
17,TRBV7-2,TRBD2,CASSVLPSGGAPDTQYF
15,TRBV5-5,TRBD1,CASSSTPGQVYEQYF
15,TRBV5-1,.,CASSLDRAGANVLTF
14,TRBV14,.,CASSQQGLTSPLHF
15,TRBV10-1,.,CASTQGFSYNSPLHF
14,TRBV10-3,.,CAISESGFTDTQYF
12,TRBV18,.,CASSPDITEAFF